One and the same sample provided the 4 T cell receptor beta chains below, sequenced in a study of a mutant IDH1 vaccine in newly diagnosed glioma. Specified time point: week 5, during vaccination. The vaccine gave 300 ug of a 20-mer mutant IDH1 peptide subcutaneously per dose. The assay was immunoSEQ multiplex PCR, and TCRdb's table has in-frame clones only and misses some. The table shows tens of thousands of clones, with approximately 80% occurring only once. Their antigens remain unidentified. The sample in question was PBMCs, obtained from a glioma patient whose treatment included an IDH1 peptide vaccine. The origin of the receptors is a man in his fifties with glioma.

The genes are TRBV13 and TRBJ2-7, with TRBD1 matching over 7 bases. The CDR3 extends over 14 amino acids. Germline V gene lookup returns CDR1 PRHDT and CDR2 FYEKMQ (reference sequence). V trimming: 4 bases; J trimming: 4 bases; junction bases outside the gene matches: 7. The CDR3 spells CASSSNRGRYEQYF. For the CDR3, the DNA is TGTGCCAGCAGCTCCAACAGGGGCCGTTACGAGCAGTACTTC.

This rearrangement joins TRBV14 to TRBJ2-3; 9 nucleotides line up with TRBD2. This CDR3 is 17 amino acids long. Germline V gene data show CDR1 as SGHDN and CDR2 as FVKESK. The junction had 10 bases not matched to a gene; V was cut back by 4 bases and J by 2 bases. This chain's CDR3 is CASSPLGGGAYTDTQYF. As DNA, the CDR3 is TGTGCCAGCAGCCCCCTCGGCGGGGGGGCTTACACAGATACGCAGTATTTT.

The V gene is TRBV14, the J gene TRBJ1-1; a possible D gene is TRBD1 (5 bases). The CDR3 covers 15 residues. CDR1 and CDR2 from the germline V gene are SGHDN and FVKESK. V gave up 4 bases and J gave up 1 base, with 13 bases separating them. DNA of the CDR3: TGTGCCAGCAGCCTGCTAAGGGACGAGAACACTGAAGCTTTCTTT. It translates to CASSLLRDENTEAFF.

The chain uses TRBV7-9 and TRBJ1-1, with TRBD1 identical over 8 bases. With 4 bases clipped from V and 4 bases from J, the junction kept 5 bases outside the gene matches. The germline V gene has CDR1 SEHNR and CDR2 FQNEAQ (reference sequence). The CDR3 totals 14 residues. CDR3 loop: CASSSQTGATEAFF. The CDR3 DNA follows: TGTGCCAGCAGCTCCCAGACAGGGGCCACTGAAGCTTTCTTT. The whole variable domain, remainder taken from reference TRBV7-9 and TRBJ1-1, is DTGVSQNPRHKITKRGQNVTFRCDPISEHNRLYWYRQTLGQGPEFLTYFQNEAQLEKSRLLSDRFSAERPKGSFSTLEIQRTEQGDSAMYLCASSSQTGATEAFFGQGTRLTVV.